This T cell receptor (beta chain) was observed in a study of shared clonotypes between healthy human individuals. The CDR3 is made up of 12 amino acids. Germline CDR1 and CDR2: SQVTM and ANQGSEA. Trimming removed 7 bases at V and 5 bases at J, with 14 bases between. Sorted-subset replicate PCRs used approximately 200 ng of genomic DNA. This amount corresponded to about 30,000 T cell genomes. TCRdb keeps only in-frame clones here, not all; method: immunoSEQ multiplex PCR. The data show roughly 2 million clones, 85% to 95% seen once. This TCR came from a man between 18 and 29 years old in good health. The source material was naive CD4+ T cells sorted from blood. This sample's subset: CD45RA+ positively selected. The chain has TRBV29-1 and TRBJ1-1; D ambiguous. The CDR3 spells CSANRGSTEAFF. The CDR3 region has the DNA TGCAGCGCAAATCGAGGGAGTACTGAAGCTTTCTTT.